The source of this TCR beta chain is a study of graft-versus-host responses after intestinal transplantation. As for the study in general: For two to four years after anti-thymocyte globulin induction, all recipients took tacrolimus and steroids.

Clones were sequenced by immunoSEQ multiplex PCR, and TCRdb holds only the in-frame ones, with some missing. The table shows more than 65,000 clones, with less than 95% occurring only once. Turning to this clone: Its antigen remains unknown.

V lost 5 bases, J lost 7 bases, and 5 bases stayed unmatched. CDR3 length: 13 amino acids. Germline values: CDR1 SGHTA, CDR2 FQGNSA. The source was unstimulated CD8+ T cells sorted from spleen or lymph node cells, collected before intestinal transplant. This chain connects TRBV7-2 to TRBJ2-1; TRBD2 agrees at 7 bases. The TCR was taken from a human donor who received an intestinal transplant. This CDR3 is CASSPGLVNEQFF. The CDR3 region has the DNA TGTGCCAGCAGCCCCGGACTAGTGAATGAGCAGTTCTTC.